These T cell receptor beta chains were read from a single sample in a study of CD4 T cells in relation to SARS-CoV-2 and coronaviruses. Repertoires were generated with immunoSEQ multiplex PCR, while TCRdb's copy carries only in-frame clones and drops some. This sample has roughly 30,000 clones; 75% to 80% occur once, and the top ten carry 20%. Their antigens remain unidentified. The sequencing sample was made of CD4+ T cells from PBMCs, cultured in vitro. All receptors derive from a human donor in good health. The CDR3 runs from the conserved cysteine through the conserved F or W.

v_call: TRBV4-3; cdr3_aa: CASSQDYGVSPLHF
v_call: TRBV4-2; cdr3_aa: CASSQEEGYSNQPQHF
v_call: TRBV13; cdr3_aa: CASSRSSSGSGGSSYNEQFF
v_call: TRBV11-2; cdr3_aa: CASSFLQGSGANVLTF
v_call: TRBV29-1; cdr3_aa: CSVGASSGNTIYF
v_call: TRBV3-1/TRBV3-2; cdr3_aa: CASSQDHGRRADTQYF
v_call: TRBV24-1; cdr3_aa: CATKGNLKQISTDTQYF
v_call: TRBV3-1/TRBV3-2; cdr3_aa: CASSPAGVETQYF
v_call: TRBV4-1; cdr3_aa: CASSQGGRGRSGNGYTF
v_call: TRBV9; cdr3_aa: CASSQESANTGELFF
v_call: TRBV4-3; cdr3_aa: CASSAGPTGAQYF
v_call: TRBV5-1; cdr3_aa: CASSFRGAGDTQYF
v_call: TRBV7-2; cdr3_aa: CASSFGLSGNTIYF
v_call: TRBV4-2; cdr3_aa: CASSQVERATEAFF
v_call: TRBV3-1/TRBV3-2; cdr3_aa: CASSQDSLAGTWNLAKNIQYF
v_call: TRBV3-1/TRBV3-2; cdr3_aa: CASSLPGLDPADTQYF
v_call: TRBV24-1; cdr3_aa: CATSDSNGDEQYF
v_call: TRBV5-1; cdr3_aa: CASPIDVPDSYEQYF
v_call: TRBV19; cdr3_aa: CASSRETPTPSYEQYF
v_call: TRBV6-2/TRBV6-3; cdr3_aa: CASSYGSLAGNLKIF
v_call: TRBV6-1; cdr3_aa: CASSEFWRQGMEQYF
v_call: TRBV7-9; cdr3_aa: CASSGTVTNYGYTF
v_call: TRBV24-1; cdr3_aa: CAKVLREGSYEQYF
v_call: TRBV9; cdr3_aa: CASSPPGLAGRDTQYF
v_call: TRBV25-1; cdr3_aa: CASSEPRGRIGTDTQYF
v_call: TRBV7-9; cdr3_aa: CASSDRYSAKNIQYF
v_call: TRBV18; cdr3_aa: CASSPRDRAYEQYF
v_call: TRBV3-1/TRBV3-2; cdr3_aa: CASSQRQTGNNSPLHF
v_call: TRBV19; cdr3_aa: CASSRGQLTEKLFF
v_call: TRBV4-3; cdr3_aa: CASSQGNREGEQYF
v_call: TRBV19; cdr3_aa: CASSTQAVNTEAFF
v_call: TRBV4-3; cdr3_aa: CASSQETSEVADTQYF
v_call: TRBV5-4; cdr3_aa: CATERRGGPTNTGELFF
v_call: TRBV7-9; cdr3_aa: CASSWGGQGTIYYGYTF
v_call: TRBV19; cdr3_aa: CASSSGQGANYGYTF
v_call: TRBV3-1/TRBV3-2; cdr3_aa: CASSQEGHPRTEAFF
v_call: TRBV19; cdr3_aa: CASSIQTIGGELFF
v_call: TRBV11-3; cdr3_aa: CASSRGLAGGLSDTQYF
v_call: TRBV6-5; cdr3_aa: CASRKGEGLQETQYF
v_call: TRBV5-5; cdr3_aa: CASSFLPSTDTQYF
v_call: TRBV11-2; cdr3_aa: CASSLFGGVREKLFF